Listed here are 19 T cell receptor beta chains from one sample, sequenced in a study of T-cell reconstitution after alpha-beta-depleted transplantation in children. Unique molecular identifiers were built into the TCRbeta library. Each CDR3 protein is one row after TCRdb ran MiXCR on the PCR reads. The top ten clones hold approximately 2% of a sample with around 450,000 distinct CDR3 sequences, roughly 10% of them seen once. Sequencing was performed on PBMCs, taken before TCRalphabeta/CD19-depleted stem cell transplant. The receptors were gathered from a child aged 2 to 9 with inherited bone marrow failure, due to receive a stem cell transplant.

This clonotype was observed many times. V gene TRBV12-3 or TRBV12-4 combines with J gene TRBJ2-5; D is ambiguous. The V and J ends lost 5 bases and 1 base respectively, with 8 bases between them. The CDR3 loop spans 13 amino acids. The DNA for the CDR3 is TGTGCCAGCAGTCTCGAGCTCCAAGAGACCCAGTACTTC. Translation gives CASSLELQETQYF.

This clonotype came up once. This may be a read error: a much more frequent sequence differs by one nucleotide. This chain joins TRBV12-3 or TRBV12-4 and TRBJ2-2; 7 nucleotides align to TRBD2. Losses at the gene ends were 3 bases for V and 1 base for J; bases not matched to a gene: 17. This CDR3 has 20 residues. This CDR3 is CASSLRVRERVLQNTGELFF. Written as DNA, the CDR3 is TGTGCCAGCAGTTTGAGGGTGCGGGAGAGGGTCCTCCAGAACACCGGGGAGCTGTTTTTT.

This clonotype turned up a few times. The CDR3 coding sequence is TGCAGTGCTAGCATCCCGACAGCGCGAAGGGAGACCCAGTACTTC. Protein sequence: CSASIPTARRETQYF. The rearrangement uses TRBV20-1 and TRBJ2-5, with D possibly matching TRBD1 (5 bases). Per the germline V gene, CDR1 is DFQATT and CDR2 is SNEGSKA (reference sequence). V was trimmed by 3 bases and J by 5 bases, leaving 19 bases between them. This CDR3 spans 15 amino acids.

This clonotype was detected ten times or more. J is TRBJ1-3 and V is TRBV5-1; TRBD1 is a possible D gene (5 bases). Deletions cut 3 bases from V and 2 bases from J, with 12 bases between. CDR1 and CDR2 (germline): SGHRS, YFSETQ. This CDR3 is built from 15 residues. DNA of the CDR3: TGCGCCAGCAGCTGGGGGACTTTACCTGGAAACACCATATATTTT. Its translation: CASSWGTLPGNTIYF.

The table lists this clonotype with many counts. This chain uses TRBV30 with TRBJ2-7; TRBD1 aligns across 8 bases. J was trimmed by 8 bases and V by 3 bases; bases with no gene match: 15. Per the germline V gene, CDR1 is GTSNPN and CDR2 is SVGIG (reference sequence). The CDR3 length is 15 residues. The CDR3 DNA reads TGTGCCTGGAGCTTTAACCGGGACAGGACAGCACAGCAGTACTTC. It is translated as CAWSFNRDRTAQQYF.

This clonotype was counted ten times or more. V usage is TRBV5-1 and J usage is TRBJ1-1, with D perhaps matching TRBD1 (5 bases). The germline CDR1 and CDR2 sequences are SGHRS and YFSETQ. The V gene lost 4 bases and the J gene lost 1 base, with 14 bases spanning the gap. This CDR3 is built from 15 residues. CDR3 in amino acids: CASSNPGTGNTEAFF. CDR3 coding DNA: TGCGCCAGCAGCAACCCCGGGACGGGGAACACTGAAGCTTTCTTT.

The table lists this clonotype with many counts. The V gene is TRBV27, the J gene TRBJ2-7, with 8 nucleotides matching TRBD1. V was pared by 7 bases and J by 5 bases, with 7 bases of the junction left unmatched. The CDR3 runs to 13 residues. The V gene's germline CDR1 is MNHEY and CDR2 SMNVEV (reference sequence). CDR3 loop: CASTWTGSHEQYF. CDR3 DNA sequence: TGTGCCAGCACCTGGACAGGGAGCCACGAGCAGTACTTC.

V gene TRBV29-1 combines with J gene TRBJ2-1; D unresolved. The CDR3 runs 12 residues. Between the trimmed V and J ends, which lost 5 bases and 7 bases, there was a span of 12 bases. From germline, CDR1 is SQVTM and CDR2 ANQGSEA. The CDR3: CSVFTVFNEQFF. The CDR3, as DNA: TGCAGCGTTTTTACAGTTTTTAATGAGCAGTTCTTC.

This clonotype was observed once. A single base separates this from a much larger clone, so it may be a read error. This CDR3 fails to terminate in the conserved phenylalanine or tryptophan, so it likely reflects a read error. V is TRBV4-3 and J is TRBJ2-1; TRBD2 matches at 10 bases. Germline values: CDR1 LGHNA, CDR2 YSLEER. V dropped 2 bases and J dropped 4; count of bases not matched to a gene: 8. The CDR3 has 17 amino acids. In DNA form, the CDR3 reads TGCGCCAGCAGCCAACCAACTGGGACTAGCGCTTACAATGAGCAGTTCCTC. Residues: CASSQPTGTSAYNEQFL.

For this clonotype: A much bigger clone sits one base away, suggesting this may be a read error. This chain links TRBV20-1 with TRBJ1-1, with D uncertain. Germline assignment: CDR1 DFQATT and CDR2 SNEGSKA (reference sequence). The germline V and J ends were trimmed by 1 base and 6 bases, with 15 bases remaining between them. This CDR3 has 14 residues. CDR3 amino acids: CSARVEGFMAEAFF. The DNA of the CDR3 is TGCAGTGCTAGAGTAGAGGGATTCATGGCTGAAGCTTTCTTT.

This clonotype was recorded at least ten times. The chain has TRBV25-1 and TRBJ2-1; 9 nucleotides line up with TRBD2. V gave up 6 bases and J gave up 10 bases; unmatched junction bases: 19. Germline V gene lookup returns CDR1 MGHDK and CDR2 SYGVNS. The CDR3 totals 17 residues. CDR3 amino acids: CASSQGLASRSPSEQFF. CDR3 sequence (DNA): TGTGCCAGCAGCCAAGGACTAGCGTCCCGATCTCCCTCCGAGCAGTTCTTC.

This clonotype has more than one count but fewer than ten. J is TRBJ2-1 and V is TRBV6-5; the D is unclear. The CDR3 runs 15 residues. CDR1 is MNHEY and CDR2 is SVGAGI in the germline V gene. Trimming took off 2 bases at V and 6 bases at J, with 14 bases between the two ends. CDR3 protein: CASSYGPLLGNEQFF. CDR3 in DNA: TGTGCCAGCAGTTACGGGCCGCTTCTAGGCAATGAGCAGTTCTTC.

This clonotype was observed a few times. As DNA, the CDR3 is TGTGCCAGCAGTGCCATACAGAACACTGAAGCTTTCTTT. It codes for CASSAIQNTEAFF. The rearrangement joins TRBV6-1 to TRBJ1-1; D not resolved. CDR1 and CDR2 (germline): MNHNS, SASEGT. CDR3 length equals 13 residues. V lost 4 bases and J lost 1, with 7 bases in between.

This clonotype has a count of ten or more. The V gene is TRBV28, the J gene TRBJ2-2; no definite D call. The CDR3 consists of 14 residues. Germline V lookup: CDR1 MDHEN, CDR2 SYDVKM. V was cut by 6 bases and J by 0 bases, with 8 bases left in between. CDR3 DNA sequence: TGTGCCAGCAGCCATTCTACGAACACCGGGGAGCTGTTTTTT. It yields the protein CASSHSTNTGELFF.

This clonotype was observed at least ten times. The chain is built from TRBV27 and TRBJ2-7, with TRBD2 matching over 8 bases. V lost 2 bases and J lost 2; bases outside the gene matches: 5. This CDR3 is built from 15 residues. Germline V gives CDR1 MNHEY, CDR2 SMNVEV (reference sequence). CDR3 sequence (DNA): TGTGCCAGCAGTTTAATTAGCGGGGACGCCTACGAGCAGTACTTC. The encoded protein is CASSLISGDAYEQYF.

The chain combines TRBV4-3 with TRBJ1-6; TRBD1 might be the D (6 bases). Germline lookup yields CDR1 LGHNA and CDR2 YSLEER. Trimming removed 1 base from V and 3 bases from J, with 10 bases in between. There are 16 residues in the CDR3. DNA of the CDR3: TGCGCCAGCAGCCAAGGGACAGACTTCTATAATTCACCCCTCCACTTT. This translates into CASSQGTDFYNSPLHF.

As to this clonotype: It may be a read error: a sequence one base away is much more abundant. The V and J genes are TRBV5-6 and TRBJ2-2; weak D call: TRBD1 (6 bases). The length of the CDR3 is 17 residues. Looked up from germline, CDR1 is SGHDT and CDR2 is YYEEEE. The CDR3 reads CASSQTTGYSNTGALFF. CDR3 in DNA: TGTGCCAGCAGCCAAACGACAGGATACTCGAACACCGGGGCGCTGTTTTTT.

Concerning this clonotype itself: A much larger clone sits a single nucleotide away, making a read error possible. The CDR3 ends on some other residue instead of the conserved phenylalanine or tryptophan, so this is likely a read error. The gene calls are TRBV15 and TRBJ2-7; D perhaps matches TRBD2 (5 bases). Trimming stripped 5 bases from V and 1 base from J, with 18 bases between. CDR3 length: 16 amino acids. Germline V gene sequence: CDR1 LNHNV, CDR2 YYDKDF (reference sequence). The CDR3, as DNA: TGTGCCACCAGCTCCGCACTGGGAGCGGAGTCCTACGAGCAGTACATC. Translated, it gives CATSSALGAESYEQYI.

The V call is TRBV4-3, the J call TRBJ2-7; a weak D match, TRBD2 (6 bases). The germline CDR1 and CDR2 sequences are LGHNA and YSLEER. The CDR3 runs 18 residues. The V end lost 1 base, the J end lost 3 bases, and 22 bases lay between the germline ends. This CDR3 is CASSQVRGQGGPNYEQYF. CDR3 nucleotides: TGCGCCAGCAGCCAAGTGAGAGGGCAGGGAGGCCCCAACTACGAGCAGTACTTC.